Described below is a single T cell receptor beta chain sequence and its context. What it recognizes is unknown. TCRB transcripts that were expressed got sequenced, as all of the isolated RNA had been reverse transcribed. Only in-frame clones appear in the TCRdb table, and some are missing; sequencing was by immunoSEQ multiplex PCR. The sample contains 250,000 to 300,000 clones, roughly 13% of which appear only once. This specimen comes from a study of beta chain features in type 1 diabetes. The germline V gene has CDR1 SGHTA and CDR2 FQGTGA. The CDR3 has 14 amino acids. V was pared by 8 bases and J by 9 bases, with 7 bases of the junction left unmatched. Study-wide points: Patients' naive, central memory and regulatory TCRB repertoires appeared more alike than those of healthy donors. For TCRB rearrangement, an influence of HLA type remained unresolved here. For type 1 diabetes patients, VDJ junctions showed fewer insertions and more deletions. TCRB CDR3 length was moderately but significantly reduced in all four CD4+ subsets of Type 1 diabetes patients.

This TCR came from a man aged 30-40 years with type 1 diabetes. Sequencing input: naive CD4+ T cells from blood. V and J are TRBV7-3 and TRBJ2-1; 13 nucleotides line up with TRBD2. The DNA of the CDR3 is TGTGCCAGCCAACTAGCGGGAGGGATGGGTGAGCAGTTCTTC. Protein sequence: CASQLAGGMGEQFF. The whole variable domain, filled in from reference TRBV7-3 and TRBJ2-1, reads GAGVSQTPSNKVTEKGKYVELRCDPISGHTALYWYRQSLGQGPEFLIYFQGTGAADDSGLPNDRFFAVRPEGSVSTLKIQRTERGDSAVYLCASQLAGGMGEQFFGPGTRLTVL.